The 22 T cell receptor beta chains below come from one sample, sequenced in a study of control samples from healthy donors and cancer patients. Sequenced by immunoSEQ multiplex PCR; TCRdb stores in-frame clones only, minus some. This table has 95,000 to 130,000 clones, more than 85% appearing once. The material sequenced was blood. The receptors were sampled from a man under 40 in good health.

The sample holds a few counts of this clone. The genes are TRBV19 and TRBJ1-5, with D uncertain. CDR1 is LNHDA and CDR2 is SQIVND in the germline V gene (reference sequence). The ends were cut back, 9 bases at V and 3 bases at J, with 12 bases in the middle. The CDR3 runs to 13 residues. This CDR3 reads CASRAQPNQPQHF. As DNA, the CDR3 is TGTGCCAGCCGGGCGCAGCCCAATCAGCCCCAGCATTTT.

This chain connects TRBV9 to TRBJ1-1, with TRBD1 as a possible D gene (5 bases). Per germline, CDR1 SGDLS and CDR2 YYNGEE. The CDR3 sequence is 15 residues long. The germline V and J ends were trimmed by 4 bases and 1 base, with 14 bases remaining between them. CDR3: CASSPSGRTNTEAFF. The CDR3 DNA follows: TGTGCCAGCAGCCCCTCGGGGCGGACGAACACTGAAGCTTTCTTT.

The V call is TRBV19, the J call TRBJ1-2, with D possibly TRBD1 on 5 matching bases. Germline CDR1 LNHDA, CDR2 SQIVND (reference sequence). This CDR3 region has 15 residues. V was trimmed by 7 bases and J by 5 bases, leaving 20 bases between them. The CDR3 DNA reads TGTGCCAGTACCCACTTCCCAGGGAGTGAATATGGCTACACCTTC. The encoded protein is CASTHFPGSEYGYTF.

This chain joins TRBV30 and TRBJ1-1; D call uncertain. The CDR3 consists of 18 residues. V was clipped by 3 bases and J by 5 bases, with 28 bases between them. Germline V lookup: CDR1 GTSNPN, CDR2 SVGIG (reference sequence). CDR3 DNA: TGTGCCTGGAGCCATCCAAGACAACAGCTAGTTCGAGGGACTGAAGCTTTCTTT. Protein sequence: CAWSHPRQQLVRGTEAFF.

The chain employs TRBV5-6 and TRBJ1-1; D not certain. There are 18 residues in the CDR3. V shed 6 bases and J shed 3 bases, with 27 bases lying between them. Germline V gene sequence: CDR1 SGHDT, CDR2 YYEEEE. CDR3 in DNA: TGTGCCAGCACCATAAGCCGGCCGGCTTTTTATCCCGACACTGAAGCTTTCTTT. Amino acids: CASTISRPAFYPDTEAFF.

J is TRBJ1-2 and V is TRBV18; D gene ambiguous. The CDR3 has 11 residues. Looked up from germline, CDR1 is KGHSH and CDR2 is LQKENI. Trimming removed 5 bases at V and 4 bases at J, with 5 bases between. The CDR3, as DNA: TGTGCCAGCTCATCGGGCTATGGCTACACCTTC. It translates to CASSSGYGYTF.

The chain is built from TRBV5-1 and TRBJ1-5, with D hard to call. The CDR3 covers 13 residues. Germline loops: CDR1 SGHRS, CDR2 YFSETQ. V lost 1 base and J lost 6, with 8 bases in between. This CDR3 is CASSLWGGQPQHF. The CDR3 coding sequence is TGCGCCAGCAGCTTGTGGGGAGGTCAGCCCCAGCATTTT.

This rearrangement joins TRBV11-2 to TRBJ1-1, with a weak D call TRBD1 (6 bases). V was pared by 2 bases and J by 4 bases, with 11 bases between. CDR3 size: 14 residues. Looked up from germline, CDR1 is SGHAT and CDR2 is FQNNGV. CDR3 sequence: CASSLSLGGTEAFF. CDR3 nucleotides: TGTGCCAGCAGCTTAAGTTTAGGGGGCACTGAAGCTTTCTTT.

This chain joins TRBV27 and TRBJ2-5, with D possibly being TRBD1 (6 bases). Germline CDR1 MNHEY, CDR2 SMNVEV (reference sequence). Trimming left V 8 bases short and J 5 bases short, with 15 bases between. The length of the CDR3 is 13 residues. The CDR3 protein is CASSPQRGETQYF. The DNA of the CDR3 is TGTGCCAGCTCCCCCCAGAGGGGGGAGACCCAGTACTTC.

The table lists this clone with a count of one. The chain employs TRBV5-1 and TRBJ2-1; D remains unclear. The CDR3 runs 15 residues. Germline V gives CDR1 SGHRS, CDR2 YFSETQ. The germline V and J ends were trimmed by 7 bases and 10 bases, with 24 bases remaining between them. In DNA, the CDR3 is TGCGCCAGCCAACAAGCCGAACTGAATAGGAGAGAGCAGTTCTTC. It codes for CASQQAELNRREQFF. The full variable domain, its missing parts supplied by reference TRBV5-1 and TRBJ2-1, is KAGVTQTPRYLIKTRGQQVTLSCSPISGHRSVSWYQQTPGQGLQFLFEYFSETQRNKGNFPGRFSGRQFSNSRSEMNVSTLELGDSALYLCASQQAELNRREQFFGPGTRLTVL.

The V and J genes are TRBV27 and TRBJ2-4, with unresolved D. The V end was cut by 0 bases, the J end by 7 bases, with 10 bases between. Germline CDR1 and CDR2: MNHEY and SMNVEV (reference sequence). This CDR3 is built from 14 residues. CDR3 nucleotides: TGTGCCAGCAGTTTATCTACCGCCGGGAACATTCAGTACTTC. It is translated as CASSLSTAGNIQYF.

The chain carries TRBV5-6 and TRBJ1-1, with unresolved D. V was shortened by 2 bases and J by 4 bases, with 15 bases between the two germline ends. CDR3 length: 15 amino acids. CDR1 is SGHDT and CDR2 is YYEEEE in the germline V gene. CDR3 sequence reads: CASSFIGSSSTEAFF. The CDR3 DNA reads TGTGCCAGCAGCTTTATTGGAAGTAGTAGCACTGAAGCTTTCTTT.

The rearrangement links TRBV7-6 to TRBJ1-6; TRBD1 agrees at 9 bases. CDR3 length: 15 amino acids. Germline assignment: CDR1 SGHVS and CDR2 FNYEAQ. With 1 base clipped from V and 9 bases from J, the junction kept 4 bases outside the gene matches. DNA of the CDR3: TGTGCCAGCAGCTTAGAGGGACAGGGTAGTTCACCCCTCCACTTT. Its protein is CASSLEGQGSSPLHF.

The chain joins TRBV9 to TRBJ2-1; 7 bases align to TRBD1. V was pared by 3 bases and J by 6 bases, with 6 bases of the junction left unmatched. Germline CDR1 reads SGDLS; CDR2 reads YYNGEE. The CDR3 totals 14 residues. In DNA, the CDR3 is TGTGCCAGCAGCGACGACAGGGTAGGCAATGAGCAGTTCTTC. It yields the protein CASSDDRVGNEQFF.

The rearrangement links TRBV5-1 to TRBJ1-5; no clear D gene. This CDR3 has 14 residues. Trimming cost V 4 bases and J 7 bases, with 15 bases left between them. CDR1 and CDR2 from the germline V gene are SGHRS and YFSETQ. The CDR3 nucleotides are TGCGCCAGCAGCCTGGTAGGAGGTGGGCAGCCCCAGCATTTT. It encodes CASSLVGGGQPQHF.

The rearrangement links TRBV6-5 to TRBJ1-5; D gene uncertain. V was cut by 4 bases and J by 0 bases, with 7 bases left in between. The germline CDR1 and CDR2 sequences are MNHEY and SVGAGI. The CDR3 covers 14 residues. CDR3 sequence reads: CASSSSFSNQPQHF. The CDR3 DNA is TGTGCCAGCAGTTCTTCATTTAGCAATCAGCCCCAGCATTTT.

The rearrangement links TRBV7-3 to TRBJ1-1, with D uncertain. The V gene's germline CDR1 is SGHTA and CDR2 FQGTGA. V lost 0 bases to trimming and J lost 0 bases, with 2 bases between them. This CDR3 spans 13 amino acids. In DNA form, the CDR3 reads TGTGCCAGCAGCTTAACATTGAACACTGAAGCTTTCTTT. Protein: CASSLTLNTEAFF.

The count of this clone is one. V and J are TRBV18 and TRBJ2-2, with D hard to call. This CDR3 is 16 amino acids long. Germline V gives CDR1 KGHSH, CDR2 LQKENI. V was clipped by 4 bases and J by 2 bases, with 14 bases between them. The CDR3 bases are TGTGCCAGCTCACAGCCCCGGGTTCTAAACACCGGGGAGCTGTTTTTT. It specifies CASSQPRVLNTGELFF.

The V gene is TRBV5-1, the J gene TRBJ2-7; 9 bases line up with TRBD2. The CDR3 is 15 residues long. Germline V gene data show CDR1 as SGHRS and CDR2 as YFSETQ. V lost 1 base, J lost 6 bases, and 8 bases stayed unmatched. The CDR3 bases are TGCGCCAGCAGCTTGTTTTCTAGCGGGGTCTTCGAGCAGTACTTC. It encodes CASSLFSSGVFEQYF.

The chain recombines TRBV9 with TRBJ1-1; D perhaps matches TRBD1 (5 bases). V was pared by 0 bases and J by 4 bases, with 10 bases between. In germline, CDR1 is SGDLS, CDR2 YYNGEE. This CDR3 contains 14 residues. The CDR3 region has the DNA TGTGCCAGCAGCGTAGGGGACGTGGGCACTGAAGCTTTCTTT. As protein: CASSVGDVGTEAFF.

The J gene is TRBJ1-4, the V gene TRBV6-5, with unresolved D. Germline loops: CDR1 MNHEY, CDR2 SVGAGI. V was shortened by 2 bases and J by 4 bases, with 8 bases between the two germline ends. This CDR3 is built from 14 residues. This chain's CDR3 is CASSYEFSNEKLFF. The CDR3 DNA follows: TGTGCCAGCAGTTACGAGTTCAGTAATGAAAAACTGTTTTTT.

This clone appeared a few times. The chain carries TRBV28 and TRBJ1-4; D not certain. CDR3 length: 15 amino acids. Germline V gene lookup returns CDR1 MDHEN and CDR2 SYDVKM. With 5 bases removed from V and 0 bases from J, the gap between germline ends came to 10 bases. CDR3 protein: CASSRTVATNEKLFF. In DNA, the CDR3 is TGTGCCAGCAGTCGGACGGTTGCAACTAATGAAAAACTGTTTTTT.